One sample yielded the 20 T cell receptor beta chains listed below, sequenced in a study of cytomegalovirus exposure and HLA in healthy donors. This table comes from immunoSEQ multiplex PCR, and its TCRdb copy is limited to in-frame clones, with some not included. This sample has 120,000 to 150,000 clones, with approximately 93% found just once. The specimen was PBMCs. The origin of the receptors is a man aged 18 to 29 in good health and CMV-seronegative.

The chain employs TRBV28 and TRBJ2-7, with 11 bases matching TRBD2. CDR3 length equals 15 residues. Germline lookup yields CDR1 MDHEN and CDR2 SYDVKM. The junction had 6 bases not matched to a gene; V was cut back by 5 bases and J by 3 bases. The DNA for the CDR3 is TGTGCCAGCAGTAAGGGGACTAGCGGTAACTACGAGCAGTACGTC. Its translation: CASSKGTSGNYEQYV.

This clone appeared a single time. The rearrangement uses TRBV27 and TRBJ2-5; possibly TRBD2 for D (5 bases). The CDR3 consists of 15 residues. Trimming pared 8 bases from V and 1 base from J, leaving 17 bases between. Germline V gives CDR1 MNHEY, CDR2 SMNVEV (reference sequence). CDR3 in DNA: TGTGCCAGCGCCACTAGGACCGCTCCCCAAGAGACCCAGTACTTC. Its protein product is CASATRTAPQETQYF.

The genes are TRBV15 and TRBJ2-3, with a tentative D call TRBD1 (5 bases). CDR1 is LNHNV and CDR2 is YYDKDF in the germline V gene (reference sequence). The ends were cut back, 5 bases at V and 0 bases at J, with 15 bases in the middle. CDR3 length equals 16 residues. For the CDR3, the DNA is TGTGCCACCAGCCAGCACACAGGTTCCAGCACAGATACGCAGTATTTT. This sequence encodes CATSQHTGSSTDTQYF.

V gene TRBV5-5 combines with J gene TRBJ2-1; 9 bases line up with TRBD1. The CDR3 has 16 residues. The germline CDR1 and CDR2 sequences are SGHKS and YYEKEE (reference sequence). V lost 4 bases, J lost 4 bases, and 9 bases stayed unmatched. The CDR3 protein is CASSPPRDRVYNEQFF. CDR3 sequence (DNA): TGTGCCAGCAGCCCTCCCCGGGACAGGGTTTACAATGAGCAGTTCTTC.

The chain uses TRBV9 and TRBJ1-3; D is unresolved. V shed 0 bases and J shed 11 bases, with 15 bases lying between them. The CDR3 consists of 14 residues. CDR1 is SGDLS and CDR2 is YYNGEE in the germline V gene. CDR3 loop: CASSVVGTDPPIYF. DNA of the CDR3: TGTGCCAGCAGCGTAGTTGGTACAGACCCTCCCATATATTTT. The full variable domain, completed using reference TRBV9 and TRBJ1-3, is DSGVTQTPKHLITATGQRVTLRCSPRSGDLSVYWYQQSLDQGLQFLIQYYNGEERAKGNILERFSAQQFPDLHSELNLSSLELGDSALYFCASSVVGTDPPIYFGEGSWLTVV.

J is TRBJ2-7 and V is TRBV7-9; 9 bases agree with TRBD1. Unmatched junction bases numbered 9, after V lost 6 bases and J lost 6 bases. The germline CDR1 and CDR2 sequences are SEHNR and FQNEAQ (reference sequence). The length of the CDR3 is 14 residues. CDR3 sequence: CASRPRDREAEQYF. The CDR3 DNA reads as TGTGCCAGCAGACCTCGGGACAGGGAGGCCGAGCAGTACTTC.

This clone came up once. This rearrangement joins TRBV27 to TRBJ1-6; 8 nucleotides agree with TRBD1. V lost 3 bases to trimming and J lost 12 bases; unmatched junction nucleotides: 10. The CDR3 has 15 residues. Germline loops: CDR1 MNHEY, CDR2 SMNVEV (reference sequence). CDR3 protein: CASSFGSSGGKPLHF. CDR3 DNA sequence: TGTGCCAGCAGTTTCGGTTCGTCAGGGGGCAAACCCCTCCACTTT.

The genes are TRBV7-8 and TRBJ1-1, with D possibly TRBD1 on 5 matching bases. V was shortened by 7 bases and J by 5 bases, with 17 bases between the two germline ends. The CDR3 spans 14 residues. The V gene's germline CDR1 is SGHVS and CDR2 FQNEAQ. The CDR3 DNA is TGTGCCAGCACCTCAGGGATCCGAACGACTGAAGCTTTCTTT. It encodes CASTSGIRTTEAFF.

The chain couples TRBV15 to TRBJ2-4; 7 nucleotides match TRBD2. CDR3 length: 16 residues. Germline-derived CDR1 and CDR2 are LNHNV and YYDKDF (reference sequence). Trimming took 0 bases from V and 3 from J; bases not matched to a gene: 5. CDR3: CATSRDSGFGKNIQYF. In DNA, the CDR3 is TGTGCCACCAGCAGAGATAGCGGGTTTGGCAAAAACATTCAGTACTTC.

The chain couples TRBV11-2 to TRBJ2-1; perhaps TRBD2 as D (5 bases). V was trimmed by 5 bases and J by 5 bases, leaving 13 bases between them. CDR3 length: 14 amino acids. Germline lookup yields CDR1 SGHAT and CDR2 FQNNGV. The CDR3 DNA reads as TGTGCCAGCAGCATCCAGGACGGGAACAATGAGCAGTTCTTC. Amino acids: CASSIQDGNNEQFF.

Worth noting for this clone: An end of the junction does not agree with germline; a read error may underlie this. V is TRBV7-9 and J is TRBJ1-1, with D unresolved. The V gene's germline CDR1 is SEHNR and CDR2 FQNEAQ (reference sequence). This CDR3 spans 10 amino acids. In nucleotides, the CDR3 is TGTGCGAGCACGGGGACTGAAGCTTTCTTT. Its translation: CASTGTEAFF.

The gene calls are TRBV6-1 and TRBJ1-2; D is ambiguous. This CDR3 is built from 16 residues. Germline V gene sequence: CDR1 MNHNS, CDR2 SASEGT. V lost 2 bases to trimming and J lost 5 bases, with 18 bases between them. CDR3 sequence: CASSENFPGVGYGYTF. The CDR3 DNA is TGTGCCAGCAGTGAAAATTTTCCGGGAGTTGGATATGGCTACACCTTC.

V and J are TRBV10-2 and TRBJ2-1; perhaps TRBD1 as D (6 bases). This CDR3 has 14 residues. CDR1 is WSHSY and CDR2 is SAAADI in the germline V gene. Trimming removed 0 bases from V and 12 bases from J, with 15 bases in between. The CDR3 protein is CASSESNLQGLQFF. The CDR3 DNA is TGCGCCAGCAGTGAGTCAAACCTACAGGGTTTGCAGTTCTTC.

This chain connects TRBV2 to TRBJ2-1, with TRBD1 identical over 11 bases. V was pared by 10 bases and J by 7 bases, with 12 bases of the junction left unmatched. This CDR3 spans 15 amino acids. Germline CDR1 and CDR2: SNHLY and FYNNEI. The CDR3 here is CATAPPGQGENEQFF. CDR3 DNA sequence: TGTGCCACCGCGCCACCGGGACAGGGGGAAAATGAGCAGTTCTTC.

The chain employs TRBV7-2 and TRBJ2-7; 7 bases are a match to TRBD2. From germline, CDR1 is SGHTA and CDR2 FQGNSA. With V trimmed by 2 bases and J by 3 bases, 7 bases remained unmatched. There are 15 residues in the CDR3. CDR3 DNA sequence: TGTGCCAGCAGCTTACGGAGCGGGAATAACTACGAGCAGTACTTC. Translating it yields CASSLRSGNNYEQYF.

This chain links TRBV11-2 with TRBJ2-6; tentatively, D is TRBD1 (6 bases). Trimming stripped 5 bases from V and 2 bases from J, with 16 bases between. This CDR3 contains 17 residues. In germline, CDR1 is SGHAT, CDR2 FQNNGV. The CDR3 region is CASSTSFRGTGANVLTF. The CDR3 DNA reads TGTGCCAGCAGCACTTCCTTCAGGGGTACTGGGGCCAACGTCCTGACTTTC.

CDR3 in amino acids: CATSRDMQGTEAFF. CDR3 coding DNA: TGTGCCACCAGCAGAGATATGCAGGGCACTGAAGCTTTCTTT. V gene TRBV15 combines with J gene TRBJ1-1, with D maybe TRBD1 (5 bases). The CDR3 is 14 residues long. The V gene lost 0 bases and the J gene lost 4 bases, with 9 bases spanning the gap. Germline CDR1 is LNHNV and CDR2 is YYDKDF (reference sequence).

The chain recombines TRBV5-1 with TRBJ2-5; 11 bases agree with TRBD2. With 7 bases clipped from V and 0 bases from J, the junction kept 11 bases outside the gene matches. The germline V gene has CDR1 SGHRS and CDR2 YFSETQ. The CDR3 has 17 amino acids. The CDR3: CASQEGVAGGNQETQYF. DNA for the CDR3: TGCGCCAGCCAGGAAGGGGTAGCGGGGGGGAACCAAGAGACCCAGTACTTC.

The V call is TRBV30, the J call TRBJ1-5; 7 bases fit TRBD1. V dropped 2 bases and J dropped 3; count of bases not matched to a gene: 4. CDR1 GTSNPN and CDR2 SVGIG come from the germline V gene (reference sequence). This CDR3 is built from 14 residues. CDR3 bases: TGTGCCTGGAGTCTCGGACAGGCCAATCAGCCCCAGCATTTT. The encoded protein is CAWSLGQANQPQHF.

The chain carries TRBV5-1 and TRBJ2-1; a possible D gene is TRBD2 (7 bases). CDR3 length: 14 residues. Germline V gene lookup returns CDR1 SGHRS and CDR2 YFSETQ. V gave up 1 base and J gave up 6 bases, with 11 bases separating them. The CDR3 loop reads CASSLWGGLNEQFF. In DNA, the CDR3 is TGCGCCAGCAGCTTGTGGGGGGGCCTCAATGAGCAGTTCTTC. Drawing the rest from reference TRBV5-1 and TRBJ2-1, the complete variable domain is KAGVTQTPRYLIKTRGQQVTLSCSPISGHRSVSWYQQTPGQGLQFLFEYFSETQRNKGNFPGRFSGRQFSNSRSEMNVSTLELGDSALYLCASSLWGGLNEQFFGPGTRLTVL.